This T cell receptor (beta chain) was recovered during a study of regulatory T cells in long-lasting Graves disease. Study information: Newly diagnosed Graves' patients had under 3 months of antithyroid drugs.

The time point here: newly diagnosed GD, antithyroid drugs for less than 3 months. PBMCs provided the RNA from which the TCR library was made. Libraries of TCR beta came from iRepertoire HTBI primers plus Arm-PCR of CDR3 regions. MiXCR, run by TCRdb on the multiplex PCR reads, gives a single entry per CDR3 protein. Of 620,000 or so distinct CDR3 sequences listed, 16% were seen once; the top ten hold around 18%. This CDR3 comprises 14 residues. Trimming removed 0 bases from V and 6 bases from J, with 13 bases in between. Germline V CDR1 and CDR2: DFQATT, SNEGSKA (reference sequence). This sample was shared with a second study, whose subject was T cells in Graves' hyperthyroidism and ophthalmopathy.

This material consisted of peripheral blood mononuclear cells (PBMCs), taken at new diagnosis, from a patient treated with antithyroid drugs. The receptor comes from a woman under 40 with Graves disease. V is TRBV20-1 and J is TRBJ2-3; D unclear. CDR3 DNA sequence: TGCAGTGCTAGAGATCATGGTCCCCGGGATACGCAGTATTTT. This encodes CSARDHGPRDTQYF.